Below, one T cell receptor beta chain is given with its context. Its antigen remains unknown. This entry belongs to a study of persistence of HIV-infected CD4 T cells. Turning to the study itself: Blood samples, up to 180 mL, came from multiple time points, except two leukapheresis donors sampled once. Study outcomes and limitations: Compared with CD3/CD28-stimulated cells, CMV- and Gag-responding cells showed lower TCRbeta richness.

Lysates of CMV-infected fibroblasts at 10 ug/mL stimulated these cells. Memory cells lacking CD40L and CD69 with high CD45RO were sorted. CD8-depleted PBMCs were stimulated approximately 20 hours with anti-CD28/CD49d costimulation, CD40-blocking antibody and enfuvirtide. The CDR3 extends over 14 amino acids. Per the germline V gene, CDR1 is KGHSH and CDR2 is LQKENI. The V gene lost 3 bases and the J gene lost 8 bases, with 14 bases spanning the gap. The immunoSEQ assay was version 4, run in survey mode. Each sample used up to about 1 ug genomic DNA diluted to around 10 ng/uL. Some clones are missing from TCRdb's copy, which holds only in-frame ones; the method was immunoSEQ multiplex PCR. This sample has about 28,000 clones, with roughly four fifths found just once.

This receptor was identified in an adult man with HIV who was CMV-seropositive. The chain carries TRBV18 and TRBJ2-1, with D perhaps TRBD2 (7 bases). The material sequenced was CD4+ T cells sorted from PBMCs after approximately 18-hour stimulation, taken from a patient who received antiretroviral therapy. CDR3: CASSPRGALDEQFF. CDR3 sequence (DNA): TGTGCCAGCTCACCCCGGGGGGCTCTGGATGAGCAGTTCTTC.